This is a list of T cell receptor beta chains from one sample in a study of regulatory T cells in long-lasting Graves disease. TCRdb passed the multiplex PCR reads through MiXCR, listing each CDR3 protein once. The table lists around 240,000 distinct CDR3 sequences, about 18% of them singletons. These sequences were also reported in another study, on T cells in Graves' hyperthyroidism and ophthalmopathy.

Sequenced material: peripheral blood mononuclear cells (PBMCs), taken at new diagnosis, from a patient treated with antithyroid drugs. These receptors were collected from a woman aged 25-40 years with Graves disease. Each CDR3 is given with its conserved first and last residue. Fields, in order: J gene, clone size, V gene, CDR3 length, D gene, CDR3 DNA, CDR3 protein. A D gene is named only where the DNA matches it firmly. Clone size appears in some rows only: once, few, many, or a class for an expanded clone.

j_call: TRBJ2-2
clone_size: .
v_call: TRBV3-1
cdr3_length: 13
d_call: .
cdr3_nt: TGTGCCAGCAGCCAAATGAGGGCCGGGGAGCTGTTTTTT
cdr3_aa: CASSQMRAGELFF

j_call: TRBJ2-7
clone_size: .
v_call: TRBV12-3/TRBV12-4
cdr3_length: 15
d_call: TRBD1
cdr3_nt: TGTGCCAGCGGCCGAAGTGGGGACAGCTCCTACGAGCAGTACTTC
cdr3_aa: CASGRSGDSSYEQYF

j_call: TRBJ1-1
clone_size: many
v_call: TRBV6-1
cdr3_length: 15
d_call: .
cdr3_nt: TGTGCCAGCACGGAAACAGCTGTAAAGAACACTGAAGCTTTCTTT
cdr3_aa: CASTETAVKNTEAFF

j_call: TRBJ2-1
clone_size: .
v_call: TRBV11-2
cdr3_length: 17
d_call: TRBD2
cdr3_nt: TGTGCCAGCAGCTTAAATCCGACTAGCGGAAGATACAATGAGCAGTTCTTC
cdr3_aa: CASSLNPTSGRYNEQFF

j_call: TRBJ2-3
clone_size: many
v_call: TRBV18
cdr3_length: 16
d_call: TRBD1
cdr3_nt: TGTGCCAGCTCAGAAGGGCAGGGGGCAGGAGAAGATACGCAGTATTTT
cdr3_aa: CASSEGQGAGEDTQYF

j_call: TRBJ2-5
clone_size: .
v_call: TRBV4-2
cdr3_length: 15
d_call: TRBD2
cdr3_nt: TGTGCCAGCAGCCAAGGCGGGGACTATCAAGAGACCCAGTACTTC
cdr3_aa: CASSQGGDYQETQYF

j_call: TRBJ2-1
clone_size: .
v_call: TRBV2
cdr3_length: 15
d_call: TRBD2
cdr3_nt: TGTGCCAGCAGTCCGACTAGCCTGGGGGGCAATGAGCAGTTCTTC
cdr3_aa: CASSPTSLGGNEQFF

j_call: TRBJ1-1
clone_size: few
v_call: TRBV29-1
cdr3_length: 15
d_call: .
cdr3_nt: TGCAGCGTTGAGATGCCGGACAGCATGAACACTGAAGCTTTCTTT
cdr3_aa: CSVEMPDSMNTEAFF

j_call: TRBJ2-1
clone_size: .
v_call: TRBV6-1
cdr3_length: 16
d_call: .
cdr3_nt: TGTGCCAGCAGACAGAGGGGGGGCTCCTCCTACAATGAGCAGTTCTTC
cdr3_aa: CASRQRGGSSYNEQFF

j_call: TRBJ1-2
clone_size: many
v_call: TRBV3-1
cdr3_length: 17
d_call: TRBD1
cdr3_nt: TGTGCCAGCAGCCAAGTGACAGGGGCGCGGCTTGACTATGGCTACACCTTC
cdr3_aa: CASSQVTGARLDYGYTF

j_call: TRBJ1-5
clone_size: medium-sized
v_call: TRBV24-1
cdr3_length: 13
d_call: .
cdr3_nt: TGTGCCACCAGTGATCAGGCGCATCAGCCCCAGCATTTT
cdr3_aa: CATSDQAHQPQHF

j_call: TRBJ2-7
clone_size: .
v_call: TRBV12-3/TRBV12-4
cdr3_length: 14
d_call: TRBD1
cdr3_nt: TGTGCCAGCAGCGGGACAGGGAGGATCGGCGAGCAGTACTTC
cdr3_aa: CASSGTGRIGEQYF

j_call: TRBJ2-3
clone_size: few
v_call: TRBV7-9
cdr3_length: 15
d_call: .
cdr3_nt: TGTGCCAGCAGCCTCGCAGGGTCTAGCACAGATACGCAGTATTTT
cdr3_aa: CASSLAGSSTDTQYF

j_call: TRBJ1-2
clone_size: many
v_call: TRBV20-1
cdr3_length: 14
d_call: TRBD1
cdr3_nt: TGCAGTGCTAGAGATGGCCTTACAGGGGATGGCTACACCTTC
cdr3_aa: CSARDGLTGDGYTF

j_call: TRBJ1-2
clone_size: .
v_call: TRBV4-2
cdr3_length: 17
d_call: TRBD1
cdr3_nt: TGTGCCAGCAGCACCGGGACAGGGGCCAATATTGGGTTTGGCTACACCTTC
cdr3_aa: CASSTGTGANIGFGYTF

j_call: TRBJ2-5
clone_size: many
v_call: TRBV7-6
cdr3_length: 13
d_call: .
cdr3_nt: TGTGCCAGCAGCTTACTAATCCAAGAGACCCAGTACTTC
cdr3_aa: CASSLLIQETQYF

j_call: TRBJ2-4
clone_size: .
v_call: TRBV7-3
cdr3_length: 17
d_call: .
cdr3_nt: TGTGCCAGCAGCTTAAGGACCCAATGGAGGTGCAAAAACATTCAGTACTTC
cdr3_aa: CASSLRTQWRCKNIQYF

j_call: TRBJ1-3
clone_size: many
v_call: TRBV4-2
cdr3_length: 16
d_call: TRBD1
cdr3_nt: TGTGCCAGCAGCCAATTACAGGGGGCGCTTGGAAACACCATATATTTT
cdr3_aa: CASSQLQGALGNTIYF

j_call: TRBJ1-5
clone_size: .
v_call: TRBV15
cdr3_length: 13
d_call: .
cdr3_nt: TGTGCCACCAGCAGAGATCGGGGACAGCCCCAGCATTTT
cdr3_aa: CATSRDRGQPQHF

j_call: TRBJ2-1
clone_size: .
v_call: TRBV28
cdr3_length: 15
d_call: TRBD2
cdr3_nt: TGTGCCAGCGGTCGGGCTAGCGGGAGTATGGATGAGCAGTTCTTC
cdr3_aa: CASGRASGSMDEQFF

j_call: TRBJ1-6
clone_size: many
v_call: TRBV14
cdr3_length: 16
d_call: .
cdr3_nt: TGTGCCAGCAGCCACAAACAGGTGGACCTTAATTCACCCCTCCACTTT
cdr3_aa: CASSHKQVDLNSPLHF

j_call: TRBJ1-3
clone_size: many
v_call: TRBV7-3
cdr3_length: 12
d_call: .
cdr3_nt: TGTGCCAGCGGTCACTCTGGAAACACCATATATTTT
cdr3_aa: CASGHSGNTIYF

j_call: TRBJ2-6
clone_size: .
v_call: TRBV14
cdr3_length: 16
d_call: .
cdr3_nt: TGTGCCAGCAGCAAGTGGGGGGAATCCGGGGCCAACGTCCTGACTTTC
cdr3_aa: CASSKWGESGANVLTF

j_call: TRBJ1-5
clone_size: few
v_call: TRBV12-5
cdr3_length: 13
d_call: .
cdr3_nt: TGTGCTAGTGGTCCACGAGGACAGCGGGCCCAGCATTTT
cdr3_aa: CASGPRGQRAQHF

j_call: TRBJ2-7
clone_size: medium-sized
v_call: TRBV20-1
cdr3_length: 15
d_call: TRBD2
cdr3_nt: TGCAGTGCGAGAGGGTTAGCGGGGATGGTCTACGAGCAGTACTTC
cdr3_aa: CSARGLAGMVYEQYF

j_call: TRBJ2-1
clone_size: .
v_call: TRBV27
cdr3_length: 15
d_call: .
cdr3_nt: TGTGCCAGCAGTTTATGGTACAGGGATGGGGATGAGCAGTTCTTC
cdr3_aa: CASSLWYRDGDEQFF

j_call: TRBJ2-1
clone_size: .
v_call: TRBV5-1
cdr3_length: 15
d_call: TRBD2
cdr3_nt: TGCGCCGGCAGCGTACAGCGGGGGGGCACGTATGAGCAGTTCTTC
cdr3_aa: CAGSVQRGGTYEQFF

j_call: TRBJ1-2
clone_size: few
v_call: TRBV7-8
cdr3_length: 12
d_call: .
cdr3_nt: TGTGCCAGCAGCGACGGAGGGGGTGGCTACACCTTC
cdr3_aa: CASSDGGGGYTF

j_call: TRBJ2-1
clone_size: many
v_call: TRBV7-8
cdr3_length: 14
d_call: .
cdr3_nt: TGTGCCAGCAGCCCCGGCCCCGTGGCGAATGAGCAGTTCTTC
cdr3_aa: CASSPGPVANEQFF

j_call: TRBJ2-5
clone_size: many
v_call: TRBV9
cdr3_length: 15
d_call: TRBD2
cdr3_nt: TGTGCCAGCAGCGGAGCGGGGGGCGGGCGGGAGACCCAGTACTTC
cdr3_aa: CASSGAGGGRETQYF

j_call: TRBJ1-2
clone_size: .
v_call: TRBV9
cdr3_length: 14
d_call: TRBD1
cdr3_nt: TGTGCCAGCAGCGCCGACAGGGGCGGGTATGGCTACACCTTC
cdr3_aa: CASSADRGGYGYTF

j_call: TRBJ1-2
clone_size: many
v_call: TRBV12-3/TRBV12-4
cdr3_length: 16
d_call: .
cdr3_nt: TGTGCCAGCAGTTTAGCGGGCAGACAAGGAGGATATGGCTACACCTTC
cdr3_aa: CASSLAGRQGGYGYTF

j_call: TRBJ2-2
clone_size: many
v_call: TRBV12-5
cdr3_length: 14
d_call: .
cdr3_nt: TGTGCTAGTGGGACCGGGCCTTATACCGGGGAGCTGTTTTTT
cdr3_aa: CASGTGPYTGELFF

j_call: TRBJ2-1
clone_size: many
v_call: TRBV20-1
cdr3_length: 15
d_call: .
cdr3_nt: TGCAGTGCCAGGGGGGAGGGAAGCTCCTACAATGAGCAGTTCTTC
cdr3_aa: CSARGEGSSYNEQFF

j_call: TRBJ1-4
clone_size: .
v_call: TRBV25-1
cdr3_length: 18
d_call: TRBD1
cdr3_nt: TGTGCCAGCAGTGAATACCCAGGGGGGACAGCAACTAATGAAAAACTGTTTTTT
cdr3_aa: CASSEYPGGTATNEKLFF

j_call: TRBJ2-5
clone_size: .
v_call: TRBV7-3
cdr3_length: 15
d_call: .
cdr3_nt: TGTGCCAGCAGCTTTCTGGGGGGCCCGCAAGAGACCCAGTACTTC
cdr3_aa: CASSFLGGPQETQYF